This T cell receptor (beta chain) was sequenced for a study of blood T cell repertoires in COVID-19. Study as a whole: From the United States, Italy and Spain came samples of acute and convalescent COVID-19. Sources were T cells, B-cell-depleted T cells, or PBMCs; the material itself was cDNA or gDNA.

The CDR3 has 15 residues. The V segment lost 4 bases and the J segment 5 bases; nucleotides outside the gene matches: 9. Germline V gene sequence: CDR1 SGHRS, CDR2 YFSETQ. In the original processing: Nucleated cell number was recorded as an estimate derived from reference gene primer amplification. The table came from immunoSEQ multiplex PCR; TCRdb's copy has only in-frame clones and leaves some out. V, J and clone size are taken as reported in that table, and D and trimming were inferred from the DNA itself. The data show roughly 260,000 clones, roughly 80% seen once. This clonotype was sampled from an elderly woman with active or convalescent COVID-19. V and J are TRBV5-1 and TRBJ2-5; 9 nucleotides line up with TRBD1. Sequencing used peripheral blood. Written as DNA, the CDR3 is TGCGCCAGCAGCCCGGACAGGGGCGACGTGGAGACCCAGTACTTC. This translates into CASSPDRGDVETQYF.